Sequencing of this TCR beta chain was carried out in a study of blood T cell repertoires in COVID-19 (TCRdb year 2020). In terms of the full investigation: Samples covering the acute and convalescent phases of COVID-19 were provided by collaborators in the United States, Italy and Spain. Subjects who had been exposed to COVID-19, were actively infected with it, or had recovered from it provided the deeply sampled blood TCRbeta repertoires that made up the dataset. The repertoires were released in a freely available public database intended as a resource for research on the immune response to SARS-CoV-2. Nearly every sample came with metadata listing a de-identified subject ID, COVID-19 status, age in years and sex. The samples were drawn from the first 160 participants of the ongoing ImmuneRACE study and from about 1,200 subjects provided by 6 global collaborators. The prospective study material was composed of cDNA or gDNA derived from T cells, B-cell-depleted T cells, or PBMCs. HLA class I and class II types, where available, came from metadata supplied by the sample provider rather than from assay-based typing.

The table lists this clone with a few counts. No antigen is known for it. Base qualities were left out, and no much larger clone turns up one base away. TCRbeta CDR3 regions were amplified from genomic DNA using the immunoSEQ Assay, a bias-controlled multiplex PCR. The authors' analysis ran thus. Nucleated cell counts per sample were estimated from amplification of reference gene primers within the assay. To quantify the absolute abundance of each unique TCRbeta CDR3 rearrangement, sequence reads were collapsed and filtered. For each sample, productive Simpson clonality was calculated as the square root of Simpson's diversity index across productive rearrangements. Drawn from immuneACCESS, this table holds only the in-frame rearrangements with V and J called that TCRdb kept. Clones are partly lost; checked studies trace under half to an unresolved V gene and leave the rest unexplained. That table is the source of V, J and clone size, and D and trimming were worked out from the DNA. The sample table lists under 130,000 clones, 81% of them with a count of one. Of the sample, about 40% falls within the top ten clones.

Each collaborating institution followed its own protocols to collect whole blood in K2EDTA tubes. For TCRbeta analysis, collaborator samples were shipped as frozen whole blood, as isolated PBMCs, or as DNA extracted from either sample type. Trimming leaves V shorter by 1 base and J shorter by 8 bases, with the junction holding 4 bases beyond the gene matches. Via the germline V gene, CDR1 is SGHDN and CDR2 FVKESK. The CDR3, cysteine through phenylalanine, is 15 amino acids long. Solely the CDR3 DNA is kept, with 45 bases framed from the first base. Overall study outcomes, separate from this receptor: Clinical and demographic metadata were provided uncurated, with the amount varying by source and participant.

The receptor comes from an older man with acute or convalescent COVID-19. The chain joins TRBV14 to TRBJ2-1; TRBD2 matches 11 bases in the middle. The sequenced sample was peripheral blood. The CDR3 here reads CASSQGLAGGYEQFF. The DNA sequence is TGTGCCAGCAGCCAAGGGCTAGCGGGAGGTTATGAGCAGTTCTTC.